What follows is one T cell receptor beta chain and its context. The target antigen is unknown. Germline and junction disagree at one end, which may indicate a read error. These data come from a study of tumor and adjacent non-tumor tissue in lung cancer. The template was RNA from unsorted bulk tissue. More than 3 cm separated this lung sample from the edge of the tumor. Three rounds of nested PCR, following a modified ARM-PCR protocol, produced the TCRbeta library. TCRdb analysed the multiplex PCR reads with MiXCR anew, one entry per CDR3 protein. The table shows 80,000 to 100,000 distinct CDR3 sequences, with about 80% occurring only once. Whole-study findings and limits: Tumor repertoires had a smaller top 100 clone share than normal lung. Compared with tumor, normal lung showed significantly lower TCR diversity. Higher tumor TCR diversity was associated with shorter survival.

There are 11 residues in the CDR3. CDR1 is SGHAT and CDR2 is FQNNGV in the germline V gene. The sample was distant non-tumor lung tissue. This sequence originates from a man aged 55 to 70 with small cell lung cancer. The V gene is TRBV11-2, the J gene TRBJ1-1, with D unclear. CDR3 DNA sequence: TGTGTCAGCAGCCCGCTCACTGGAGCTTTCTTT. This sequence encodes CVSSPLTGAFF.